The source of this T cell receptor (beta chain) is a study of T-cell reconstitution after alpha-beta-depleted transplantation in children. The V end was cut by 5 bases, the J end by 7 bases, with 21 bases between. Germline assignment: CDR1 SGHTA and CDR2 FQGNSA. This CDR3 has 16 residues. This clonotype was seen many times. Library preparation (for TCRbeta) was performed with unique molecular identifiers. TCRdb processed the PCR reads anew with MiXCR; each CDR3 protein has one entry. Of 250,000 to 350,000 distinct CDR3 sequences detected, 9.5% to 10% appear once; the ten largest clones hold roughly 9.1%.

This TCR was recovered from a human donor who donated a stem cell graft to a child with SCID. Here the sequenced sample was PBMCs from the stem cell graft donor, taken from the stem cell graft. This rearrangement joins TRBV7-2 to TRBJ2-1, with a weak D call TRBD2 (7 bases). The CDR3 loop is CASSLSGGAAVNEQFF. The CDR3 coding sequence is TGTGCCAGCAGCCTGAGTGGGGGGGCTGCGGTAAATGAGCAGTTCTTC.